The 12 T cell receptor beta chains below come from one sample, sequenced in a study of T cells in Graves' hyperthyroidism and ophthalmopathy. RNA transcripts yielded amplified TCR beta CDR3 regions. An initial round of RT-PCR targeting the TCR CDR3 relied on the HTBI primer set. Using its own MiXCR run on the multiplex PCR reads, TCRdb lists one record per CDR3 protein. The table shows a few hundred thousand distinct CDR3 sequences, with 20% to 25% occurring only once. Input material: blood. The receptor set was obtained from a man aged 50 to 59 with Graves' hyperthyroidism.

Only a few counts were recorded for this clonotype. The chain carries TRBV11-2 and TRBJ1-5; no definite D call. V dropped 0 bases and J dropped 4 bases, with 10 bases sitting between them. Germline lookup yields CDR1 SGHAT and CDR2 FQNNGV. This CDR3 contains 15 residues. CDR3 bases: TGTGCCAGCAGCTTAGAATCCGCAGCAAATCAGCCCCAGCATTTT. Translation: CASSLESAANQPQHF.

This clonotype has just one count. This chain joins TRBV3-1 and TRBJ2-5, with 11 bases identical to TRBD1. V lost 1 base and J lost 9; bases outside the gene matches: 10. Germline V lookup: CDR1 LGHDT, CDR2 YNNKEL (reference sequence). The CDR3 is made up of 16 amino acids. The CDR3 region has the DNA TGTGCCAGCAGCCAAGTGGACAGGGGGCTGGTCGGGGCCCAGTACTTC. Translation gives CASSQVDRGLVGAQYF.

This clonotype was observed many times. The V and J genes are TRBV27 and TRBJ2-3; 7 bases agree with TRBD2. Germline assignment: CDR1 MNHEY and CDR2 SMNVEV (reference sequence). Trimming at V came to 3 bases and at J to 4 bases, leaving 7 bases not matched to a gene. The CDR3 has 15 residues. Here the CDR3 reads CASSFAGEVADTQYF. In DNA form, the CDR3 reads TGTGCCAGCAGTTTCGCGGGAGAGGTCGCAGATACGCAGTATTTT.

This chain uses TRBV29-1 with TRBJ1-1; the match to TRBD1 covers 11 bases. The CDR3 runs 12 residues. The ends lost 8 bases at V and 5 bases at J; junction bases unmatched: 4. Per the germline V gene, CDR1 is SQVTM and CDR2 is ANQGSEA. CDR3 coding DNA: TGCAGCCCCGGGACAGGGGGGACTGAAGCTTTCTTT. Protein product: CSPGTGGTEAFF.

V gene TRBV24-1 combines with J gene TRBJ2-2; D gene unclear. Germline CDR1 KGHDR, CDR2 SFDVKD. This CDR3 is built from 15 residues. V lost 4 bases, J lost 0 bases, and 8 bases lay in between. The CDR3 DNA is TGTGCCACCAGTGAGGCAGAAGCGAACACCGGGGAGCTGTTTTTT. This encodes CATSEAEANTGELFF.

The chain employs TRBV11-2 and TRBJ2-1; a weak D match, TRBD2 (6 bases). CDR3 length: 16 amino acids. Germline-derived CDR1 and CDR2 are SGHAT and FQNNGV. V was clipped by 2 bases and J by 0 bases, with 11 bases between them. The CDR3, as DNA: TGTGCCAGCAGCTTAAATCTAGCGAACTCCTACAATGAGCAGTTCTTC. Translation: CASSLNLANSYNEQFF.

There are many counts of this clonotype. The DNA of the CDR3 is TGTGCCAGCAGCCAGACAGGGGTAGGCTACGAGCAGTACTTC. Translation: CASSQTGVGYEQYF. This chain connects TRBV11-2 to TRBJ2-7, with 8 bases identical to TRBD1. The CDR3 extends over 14 amino acids. With V trimmed by 5 bases and J by 3 bases, 6 bases remained unmatched. Germline V lookup: CDR1 SGHAT, CDR2 FQNNGV.

The rearrangement joins TRBV9 to TRBJ1-5; no definite D call. The CDR3 covers 14 residues. CDR1 and CDR2 (germline): SGDLS, YYNGEE. V lost 2 bases and J lost 6, with 12 bases in between. CDR3 region: CASSVADFAQPQHF. The CDR3 DNA reads TGTGCCAGCAGCGTTGCGGATTTTGCTCAGCCCCAGCATTTT.

The table lists this clonotype with a few counts. The rearrangement joins TRBV7-3 to TRBJ1-1; no clear D. V was trimmed by 1 base and J by 11 bases, leaving 14 bases between them. This CDR3 is built from 13 residues. From germline, CDR1 is SGHTA and CDR2 FQGTGA. Written as DNA, the CDR3 is TGTGCCAGCAGCTTAAGTGGCCTCTCGGCGGCTTTCTTT. It yields the protein CASSLSGLSAAFF.

The chain employs TRBV5-1 and TRBJ2-1; no clear D gene. V lost 5 bases and J 3 bases, leaving 12 bases between the germline ends. Germline CDR1 reads SGHRS; CDR2 reads YFSETQ. CDR3 size: 14 residues. The CDR3 DNA sequence: TGCGCCAGCAGTTTGACGGCGGACTACAATGAGCAGTTCTTC. Its translation: CASSLTADYNEQFF.

The J gene is TRBJ1-4, the V gene TRBV20-1; the D gene is possibly TRBD1 (6 bases). Germline CDR1 reads DFQATT; CDR2 reads SNEGSKA (reference sequence). Between the trimmed V and J ends, which lost 0 bases and 8 bases, there was a span of 19 bases. CDR3 size: 16 residues. Written as DNA, the CDR3 is TGCAGTGCTAGAGATTTAGCGGCAGGGGAAAGGGAAAAACTGTTTTTT. It translates to CSARDLAAGEREKLFF.

This clonotype was seen ten or more times. The chain combines TRBV2 with TRBJ1-1; TRBD1 matches at 8 bases. The trim removed 4 bases at V and 5 bases at J, leaving 9 bases unmatched. Germline V gene sequence: CDR1 SNHLY, CDR2 FYNNEI. The CDR3 extends over 15 amino acids. Here the CDR3 reads CASSAPGGMSTEAFF. In DNA form, the CDR3 reads TGTGCCAGCAGTGCGCCAGGGGGCATGAGTACTGAAGCTTTCTTT.